Presented here are 22 T cell receptor beta chains from one specimen sequenced in a study of blood T cells in healthy people across ages. Using a J-beta primer mix together with a sample-barcoded 5' primer, a second PCR was run for roughly 6 to 12 cycles. TCRdb re-called the 5' RACE reads with MiXCR, one entry per CDR3 protein. The repertoire holds roughly 410,000 distinct CDR3 sequences, with over 45% as singletons. The sample was blood. Receptors originate from a man aged 55 to 69 in good health.

The chain is built from TRBV9 and TRBJ2-6; tentatively, D is TRBD1 (6 bases). Germline loops: CDR1 SGDLS, CDR2 YYNGEE. Trimming stripped 1 base from V and 2 bases from J, with 10 bases between. The CDR3 consists of 16 residues. The CDR3 nucleotides are TGTGCCAGCAGCGTAAACAGGGCCGCTGGGGCCAACGTCCTGACTTTC. Translated, it gives CASSVNRAAGANVLTF.

CDR3 DNA: TGTGCCAGCTTCTTCCAGGGGACCTACTATGGCTACACCTTC. It yields the protein CASFFQGTYYGYTF. The rearrangement uses TRBV6-1 and TRBJ1-2; D is possibly TRBD1 (6 bases). From germline, CDR1 is MNHNS and CDR2 SASEGT. V lost 8 bases and J lost 3, with 16 bases in between. This CDR3 has 14 residues.

This clonotype has just a few counts. The CDR3 loop reads CASSAPRQGVYNEQFF. In nucleotides, the CDR3 is TGTGCCAGCAGCGCGCCCCGACAGGGAGTCTACAATGAGCAGTTCTTC. The chain joins TRBV7-9 to TRBJ2-1; 7 bases align to TRBD1. Germline V gene data show CDR1 as SEHNR and CDR2 as FQNEAQ (reference sequence). V was clipped by 5 bases and J by 3 bases; unmatched bases: 10. CDR3 length: 16 amino acids. The variable domain in full, with the rest retrieved from reference TRBV7-9 and TRBJ2-1, is DTGVSQNPRHKITKRGQNVTFRCDPISEHNRLYWYRQTLGQGPEFLTYFQNEAQLEKSRLLSDRFSAERPKGSFSTLEIQRTEQGDSAMYLCASSAPRQGVYNEQFFGPGTRLTVL.

The chain joins TRBV10-2 to TRBJ1-1; the D is unclear. Germline V CDR1 and CDR2: WSHSY, SAAADI. Trimming stripped 3 bases from V and 2 bases from J, with 1 base between. CDR3 length: 11 residues. The CDR3 protein is CASSENTEAFF. As DNA, the CDR3 is TGCGCCAGCAGTGAAAACACTGAAGCTTTCTTT.

This chain uses TRBV6-5 with TRBJ2-1; TRBD1 agrees at 11 bases. The ends lost 6 bases at V and 2 bases at J; junction bases unmatched: 3. The germline V gene has CDR1 MNHEY and CDR2 SVGAGI. The CDR3 sequence is 15 residues long. The CDR3, as DNA: TGTGCCAGCAGGAGGGGACAGGGGGCCTACAATGAGCAGTTCTTC. Translated: CASRRGQGAYNEQFF.

V and J are TRBV27 and TRBJ2-5, with D hard to call. Trimming cost V 5 bases and J 5 bases, with 12 bases left between them. Germline V CDR1 and CDR2: MNHEY, SMNVEV (reference sequence). This CDR3 region has 13 residues. The CDR3 spells CASSPSPGETQYF. The CDR3 coding sequence is TGTGCCAGCAGTCCATCCCCTGGGGAGACCCAGTACTTC.

As regards this clonotype: At one end the junction does not follow the germline gene, possibly because of a read error. This chain's CDR3 is CATSEATSVGGTQYF. CDR3 DNA sequence: TGTGCCACCAGTGAAGCGACTAGCGTTGGTGGGACCCAGTACTTC. The chain has TRBV10-3 and TRBJ2-5; 8 bases align to TRBD2. CDR1 is ENHRY and CDR2 is SYGVKD in the germline V gene. CDR3 size: 15 residues.

The chain is built from TRBV7-2 and TRBJ1-4; D ambiguous. V was clipped by 5 bases and J by 8 bases, with 12 bases between them. Per the germline V gene, CDR1 is SGHTA and CDR2 is FQGNSA. The CDR3 spans 13 residues. As DNA, the CDR3 is TGTGCCAGCAGCAGTGGAACGGGGGAAAAACTGTTTTTT. It codes for CASSSGTGEKLFF.

There are a few counts of this clonotype. At one boundary the junction diverges from the germline segment, which might be a read error. The V and J genes are TRBV5-4 and TRBJ2-4, with TRBD2 matching over 8 bases. The DNA end is a closer match to TRBJ2-7, so the J assignment may be wrong. The CDR3 contains 16 residues. Germline lookup yields CDR1 SGHNT and CDR2 YYREEE (reference sequence). The CDR3 loop is CASSPTVGTRAYEQYF. In DNA form, the CDR3 reads TGTGCTAGCAGCCCGACGGTCGGGACTAGAGCCTACGAGCAGTACTTC.

The table lists this clonotype with many counts. V and J are TRBV11-2 and TRBJ2-3; D is unresolved. The CDR3 has 12 residues. Per the germline V gene, CDR1 is SGHAT and CDR2 is FQNNGV. The germline V and J ends were trimmed by 0 bases and 8 bases, with 6 bases remaining between them. Here the CDR3 DNA reads TGTGCCAGCAGCTTAGACGCCACTACGCAGTATTTT. Translating gives CASSLDATTQYF.

This clonotype was recorded a few times. The chain carries TRBV7-2 and TRBJ2-5, with D perhaps matching TRBD1 (6 bases). Germline assignment: CDR1 SGHTA and CDR2 FQGNSA. There are 18 residues in the CDR3. The V end was cut by 7 bases, the J end by 2 bases, with 26 bases between. The CDR3 loop is CASTMDGTPSRRQETQYF. CDR3 sequence (DNA): TGTGCCAGCACCATGGATGGGACACCTTCAAGGAGGCAAGAGACCCAGTACTTC.

This rearrangement joins TRBV30 to TRBJ1-4, with a tentative D call TRBD1 (5 bases). CDR3 length: 13 residues. Germline-derived CDR1 and CDR2 are GTSNPN and SVGIG (reference sequence). Deletions cut 0 bases from V and 8 bases from J, with 10 bases between. Written as DNA, the CDR3 is TGTGCCTGGAGTGTACAGGTCCGCGAAAAACTGTTTTTT. Amino acid sequence: CAWSVQVREKLFF.

This clonotype was counted between two and nine times. This sequence joins TRBV7-2 and TRBJ2-3; possibly TRBD2 for D (6 bases). This CDR3 is 15 amino acids long. In germline, CDR1 is SGHTA, CDR2 FQGNSA. Trimming took off 5 bases at V and 0 bases at J, with 12 bases between the two ends. CDR3 nucleotides: TGTGCCAGCAGCCACTCTAGCGCGAGCACAGATACGCAGTATTTT. Encoded protein: CASSHSSASTDTQYF.

The gene calls are TRBV6-2 or TRBV6-3 and TRBJ1-1; 10 positions agree with TRBD1. Germline CDR1 and CDR2: MNHEY and SVGEGT. There are 15 residues in the CDR3. V shed 6 bases and J 1 base; nucleotides not matched to a gene: 5. In DNA form, the CDR3 reads TGTGCCAGCAGACCGACAGGGGGCCGGAACACTGAAGCTTTCTTT. Encoded protein: CASRPTGGRNTEAFF.

The chain carries TRBV5-1 and TRBJ2-5, with a tentative D call TRBD1 (6 bases). The V and J ends lost 0 bases and 5 bases respectively, with 11 bases between them. Germline values: CDR1 SGHRS, CDR2 YFSETQ. This CDR3 region has 14 residues. The CDR3, as DNA: TGCGCCAGCAGCTTGGCAGGGGCACGCGAGACCCAGTACTTC. As protein: CASSLAGARETQYF.

The V gene is TRBV19, the J gene TRBJ2-4; TRBD1 is a possible D gene (5 bases). The last part of the DNA fits TRBJ2-7 better; the J call may be wrong. Germline CDR1 and CDR2: LNHDA and SQIVND (reference sequence). CDR3 size: 13 residues. The CDR3 coding sequence is TGTGCCAGTAGTGTACAGGCTTCCTACGAGCAGTACTTC. Amino acids: CASSVQASYEQYF.

This clonotype was observed a few times. This chain joins TRBV28 and TRBJ2-5; 7 bases are a match to TRBD1. The V gene's germline CDR1 is MDHEN and CDR2 SYDVKM. The CDR3 runs 13 residues. V lost 5 bases and J lost 3; bases outside the gene matches: 3. The CDR3 loop is CASSRDREETQYF. The CDR3 region has the DNA TGTGCCAGCAGTCGCGACAGGGAAGAGACCCAGTACTTC.

This clonotype was detected only a few times. CDR3 in DNA: TGTGCCAGCAGCCCCGAAAACGATGGCTACACCTTC. Encoded protein: CASSPENDGYTF. V gene TRBV9 combines with J gene TRBJ1-2, with unresolved D. V shed 4 bases and J shed 6 bases, with 10 bases lying between them. Germline V gene sequence: CDR1 SGDLS, CDR2 YYNGEE. This CDR3 is built from 12 residues.

The gene calls are TRBV12-3 or TRBV12-4 and TRBJ2-3; 7 bases agree with TRBD2. The CDR3 is 14 residues long. V shed 3 bases, J shed 6 bases, and the junction held 6 bases outside the gene matches. CDR3 nucleotide sequence: TGTGCCAGCAGTTTCAGCGGGGAAGCTGATACGCAGTATTTT. This encodes CASSFSGEADTQYF.

V and J are TRBV5-1 and TRBJ2-7; D remains unclear. The V end lost 0 bases, the J end lost 7 bases, and 23 bases lay between the germline ends. The germline gives CDR1 SGHRS, CDR2 YFSETQ. The length of the CDR3 is 17 residues. Here the CDR3 reads CASSLAFNPSVPGEQYF. DNA of the CDR3: TGCGCCAGCAGCTTGGCCTTTAACCCTTCTGTCCCTGGGGAGCAGTACTTC.

This clonotype turned up a few times. The chain recombines TRBV19 with TRBJ2-2; no clear D. V was cut by 8 bases and J by 3 bases, with 7 bases left in between. The CDR3 runs to 12 residues. The germline V gene encodes CDR1 LNHDA and CDR2 SQIVND (reference sequence). This CDR3 reads CASRLYTGELFF. CDR3 bases: TGTGCCAGTCGCCTCTACACCGGGGAGCTGTTTTTT.

The chain recombines TRBV20-1 with TRBJ1-5; 9 bases are a match to TRBD1. Germline assignment: CDR1 DFQATT and CDR2 SNEGSKA (reference sequence). V shed 4 bases, J shed 3 bases, and the junction held 4 bases outside the gene matches. This CDR3 has 14 residues. The CDR3 nucleotides read TGCAGTGCTAACCGGGACAGGGACAATCAGCCCCAGCATTTT. It specifies CSANRDRDNQPQHF.